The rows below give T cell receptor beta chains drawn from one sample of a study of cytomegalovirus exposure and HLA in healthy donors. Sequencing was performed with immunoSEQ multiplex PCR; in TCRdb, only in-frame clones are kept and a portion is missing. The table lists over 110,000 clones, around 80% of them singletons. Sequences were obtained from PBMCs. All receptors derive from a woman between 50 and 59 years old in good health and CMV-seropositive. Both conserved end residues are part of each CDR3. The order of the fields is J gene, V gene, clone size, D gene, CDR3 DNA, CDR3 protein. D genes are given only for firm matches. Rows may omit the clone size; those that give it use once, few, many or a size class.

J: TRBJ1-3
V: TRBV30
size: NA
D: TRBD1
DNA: TGTGCCTGGAGTGTTAGGGGGCCGGCAAACACCATATATTTT
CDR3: CAWSVRGPANTIYF

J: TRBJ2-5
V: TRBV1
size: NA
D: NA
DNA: TGCACCAGCAGCGCGACTAGCGGGGGGACGTACCAAGAGACCCAGTACTTC
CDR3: CTSSATSGGTYQETQYF

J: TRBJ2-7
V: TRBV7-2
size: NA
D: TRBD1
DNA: TGTGCCAGCAGCTTCGCTACAGGGGACGAGCAGTACTTC
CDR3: CASSFATGDEQYF

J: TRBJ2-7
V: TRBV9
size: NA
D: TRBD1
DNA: TGTGCCAGCAGCCGTGGACAGGGCAGCTCCTACGAGCAGTACTTC
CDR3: CASSRGQGSSYEQYF

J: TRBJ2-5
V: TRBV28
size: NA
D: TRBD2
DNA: TGTGCCAGCTCCGCCGGTAGCGGGGGGGCCTGGGAGACCCAGTACTTC
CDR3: CASSAGSGGAWETQYF

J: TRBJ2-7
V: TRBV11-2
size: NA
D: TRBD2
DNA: TGTGCCAGCCGAAGTCTAGCGGAGTCCTACGAGCAGTACTTC
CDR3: CASRSLAESYEQYF

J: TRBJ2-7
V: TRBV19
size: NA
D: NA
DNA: TGTGCCAGTAGTATAGATTTTTCCACCTACGAGCAGTACTTC
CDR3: CASSIDFSTYEQYF

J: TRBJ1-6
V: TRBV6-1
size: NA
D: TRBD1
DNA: TGTGCCAGCAGGCCGACAGGGGTTAATTCACCCCTCCACTTT
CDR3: CASRPTGVNSPLHF

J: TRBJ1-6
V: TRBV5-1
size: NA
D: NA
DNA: TGCGCCAGCAGCTTGGGGAGGAGAGTAGGTTCACCCCTCCACTTT
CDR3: CASSLGRRVGSPLHF

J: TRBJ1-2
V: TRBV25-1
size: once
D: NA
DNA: TGTGCCAGCAGTGAACAGGGGTTTACAAGAACCTTC
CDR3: CASSEQGFTRTF

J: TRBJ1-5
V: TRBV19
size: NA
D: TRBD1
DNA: TGTGCCAGTAGCGGGACAGGCGCCTTGGATCCCCAGCATTTT
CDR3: CASSGTGALDPQHF

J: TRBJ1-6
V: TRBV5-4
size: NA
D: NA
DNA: TGTGCCAGCAGCTTGGGGGGGCCCTCCTATAATTCACCCCTCCACTTT
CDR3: CASSLGGPSYNSPLHF

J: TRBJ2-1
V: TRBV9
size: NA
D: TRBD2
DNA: TGTGCCAGCAGCGTAGAGTGGCGGGGGGACTACAATGAGCAGTTCTTC
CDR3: CASSVEWRGDYNEQFF

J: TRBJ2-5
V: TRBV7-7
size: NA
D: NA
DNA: TGTGCTAGCAGCTCAGAGGGTACCTCAACAGAGACCCAGTACTTC
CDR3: CASSSEGTSTETQYF

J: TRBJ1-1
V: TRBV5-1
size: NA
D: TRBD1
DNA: TGCGCCAGCAGCTTTGAGACAGGGAGGACTGAAGCTTTCTTT
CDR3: CASSFETGRTEAFF

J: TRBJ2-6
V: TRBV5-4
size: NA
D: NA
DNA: TGTGCCAGCAGCTTTACGAGGGACTCTGGGGCCAACGTCCTGACTTTC
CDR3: CASSFTRDSGANVLTF